These 7 T cell receptor beta chains were sequenced from one sample in a study of shared clonotypes between healthy human individuals. Using immunoSEQ multiplex PCR, the repertoire was profiled, and TCRdb retains in-frame clones only, with some absent. The sample consists of around 2,000,000 clones, 90% to 95% of them appearing once. Terminally differentiated effector memory CD45RA+ cells were excluded from the naive CD8 cells, which were CD45RO-negative and positively selected for CCR7. Sequencing used naive CD8+ T cells from PBMCs. The receptor set was obtained from a man younger than 30 in good health. Some clones in this sample may be carry-over from other donors' samples.

The V gene is TRBV6-5, the J gene TRBJ1-1; possibly TRBD1 for D (5 bases). This CDR3 spans 13 amino acids. Germline CDR1 reads MNHEY; CDR2 reads SVGAGI. V was pared by 2 bases and J by 5 bases, with 9 bases between. CDR3 amino acids: CASSYRGWTEAFF. The CDR3 DNA is TGTGCCAGCAGTTACAGGGGTTGGACTGAAGCTTTCTTT.

The rearrangement joins TRBV7-9 to TRBJ2-3, with TRBD2 matching 10 bases. From germline, CDR1 is SEHNR and CDR2 FQNEAQ (reference sequence). V trimming: 3 bases; J trimming: 1 base; junction bases outside the gene matches: 7. The CDR3 is 17 amino acids. CDR3: CASSLTSGPYRTDTQYF. The CDR3, as DNA: TGTGCCAGCAGCTTGACTAGCGGGCCGTATCGCACAGATACGCAGTATTTT. Complete variable domain (other parts from reference TRBV7-9 and TRBJ2-3): DTGVSQNPRHKITKRGQNVTFRCDPISEHNRLYWYRQTLGQGPEFLTYFQNEAQLEKSRLLSDRFSAERPKGSFSTLEIQRTEQGDSAMYLCASSLTSGPYRTDTQYFGPGTRLTVL.

V gene TRBV2 combines with J gene TRBJ1-1; the D is unclear. V was clipped by 4 bases and J by 0 bases, with 9 bases between them. This CDR3 is 14 amino acids long. Germline CDR1 SNHLY, CDR2 FYNNEI. Here the CDR3 reads CASSVGPMNTEAFF. Here the CDR3 DNA reads TGTGCCAGCAGTGTAGGTCCTATGAACACTGAAGCTTTCTTT. Using reference TRBV2 and TRBJ1-1 for the parts outside the CDR3, the full variable domain is EPEVTQTPSHQVTQMGQEVILRCVPISNHLYFYWYRQILGQKVEFLVSFYNNEISEKSEIFDDQFSVERPDGSNFTLKIRSTKLEDSAMYFCASSVGPMNTEAFFGQGTRLTVV.

V and J are TRBV4-3 and TRBJ2-2; no reliable D call. The CDR3 runs to 15 residues. Germline CDR1 is LGHNA and CDR2 is YSLEER. The V and J ends lost 1 base and 5 bases respectively, with 11 bases between them. The CDR3 bases are TGCGCCAGCAGCCAAGGATCGCGTGGGACCGGGGAGCTGTTTTTT. This encodes CASSQGSRGTGELFF.

For this clone: Distinct nucleotide sequences in the sample also encode this CDR3. V is TRBV5-1 and J is TRBJ2-7; a weak D match, TRBD1 (5 bases). This CDR3 contains 13 residues. The V gene's germline CDR1 is SGHRS and CDR2 YFSETQ. Deletions cut 2 bases from V and 4 bases from J, with 10 bases between. The CDR3 nucleotides are TGCGCCAGCAGCTTAGACAGAGAATACGAGCAGTACTTC. Its protein product is CASSLDREYEQYF.

Points on this clone: One end of the junction varies from germline; a read error may be responsible. Additional DNA sequences in this sample encode the identical CDR3. The rearrangement links TRBV6-1 to TRBJ2-7; 11 positions match TRBD2. The germline gives CDR1 MNHNS, CDR2 SASEGT. CDR3 length: 18 amino acids. The DNA for the CDR3 is TGTGCCAGCAGTGAAGCCCGGACTAGCGGGCCGAGCTCCTATGAGCAGTACTTC. Amino acid sequence: CASSEARTSGPSSYEQYF.

This chain links TRBV7-9 with TRBJ2-1; D not resolved. Germline V gene data show CDR1 as SEHNR and CDR2 as FQNEAQ (reference sequence). This CDR3 is built from 14 residues. V lost 2 bases, J lost 0 bases, and 5 bases lay in between. In DNA form, the CDR3 reads TGTGCCAGCAGCTTAATCAGCTCCTACAATGAGCAGTTCTTC. This sequence encodes CASSLISSYNEQFF. Together with reference TRBV7-9 and TRBJ2-1, the CDR3 gives the full variable domain: DTGVSQNPRHKITKRGQNVTFRCDPISEHNRLYWYRQTLGQGPEFLTYFQNEAQLEKSRLLSDRFSAERPKGSFSTLEIQRTEQGDSAMYLCASSLISSYNEQFFGPGTRLTVL.